The sequence of this T cell receptor (beta chain) was determined in a study of T cell changes during pregnancy in multiple sclerosis. V lost 4 bases and J lost 2; bases outside the gene matches: 14. CDR1 is MGHDK and CDR2 is SYGVNS in the germline V gene. This CDR3 spans 17 amino acids. Libraries were prepared by immunoSEQ multiplex PCR; TCRdb keeps only in-frame clonotypes and omits some of them. Of tens of thousands of clones detected, over 85% appear once; the ten largest clones hold around 1.4%. The specimen comprised peripheral blood, sampled in the third trimester of pregnancy. The source is a female donor in good health, enrolled as a control in a pregnancy study. The chain recombines TRBV25-1 with TRBJ2-7; 7 nucleotides agree with TRBD1. This CDR3 is CASSAAGTESLTYEQYF. CDR3 DNA sequence: TGTGCCAGCAGTGCCGCCGGGACAGAGTCCCTTACCTACGAGCAGTACTTC.